The present T cell receptor beta chain was sequenced within a study of T cell repertoires in cytomegalovirus infection. The overall study: Based on public TCR beta signatures, there were indications of CMV infection and of a matching HLA type.

The length of the CDR3 is 12 residues. Germline assignment: CDR1 LNHDA and CDR2 SQIVND (reference sequence). V was trimmed by 9 bases and J by 3 bases, leaving 11 bases between them. Details on this clonotype: Its target is not known.

TCRdb reprocessed the reads with MiXCR, giving one entry per CDR3 protein. The sample lists around 300,000 distinct CDR3 sequences; roughly 26% were seen once. General study findings and limits: Summed frequency of shared TCR beta families picked out CMV carriers who also had the relevant HLA. HLA-C-restricted TCR beta clonotypes specific for CMV led the ex vivo response.

This receptor was identified in a human donor in good health (CMV status not recorded). Some clones in this sample may be carry-over from other donors' samples. The V gene is TRBV19, the J gene TRBJ1-1; no clear D. The sample consisted of PBMCs. The CDR3 loop reads CASRDGYTEAFF. In nucleotides, the CDR3 is TGTGCCAGCAGAGACGGATACACTGAAGCTTTCTTT.